This T cell receptor (beta chain) was identified in a study of blood T cell repertoires in COVID-19. Looking at the study overall: Italy, Spain and the United States were the sources of the convalescent and acute COVID-19 samples. Sources were T cells, B-cell-depleted T cells, or PBMCs; the material itself was cDNA or gDNA.

CDR3 length: 11 amino acids. V shed 4 bases and J shed 14 bases, with 14 bases lying between them. Germline V lookup: CDR1 ENHRY, CDR2 SYGVKD. Original processing notes: Nucleated cell counts were estimated from reference gene primer amplification. Method: immunoSEQ multiplex PCR; TCRdb's copy keeps in-frame clones and lacks some. Clone size and the V and J calls come from that table; the DNA yielded D and trimming. The sample records 200,000 to 250,000 clones, more than 75% being singletons. This TCR was sampled from a man in his fifties or sixties with acute or convalescent COVID-19. The genes are TRBV10-3 and TRBJ1-2; D may be TRBD1 (6 bases). Specimen: peripheral blood. CDR3 region: CAISGGQGETF. The DNA of the CDR3 is TGTGCCATCAGTGGGGGGCAGGGTGAAACCTTC.